Following are 5 T cell receptor beta chains from one sample sequenced in a study of cytotoxic CD8 clonotypes in ibrutinib-treated CLL. TCRdb keeps only in-frame clones here, not all; method: immunoSEQ multiplex PCR. The sample holds tens of thousands of clones, about 72% seen once. This specimen consisted of PBMCs, obtained after 12 months of ibrutinib treatment. These receptors all stem from a human donor with chronic lymphocytic leukemia.

The chain has TRBV15 and TRBJ2-5; TRBD1 is a possible D gene (6 bases). Trimming removed 0 bases from V and 5 bases from J, with 13 bases in between. CDR1 is LNHNV, CDR2 YYDKDF, per germline (reference sequence). CDR3 length: 15 amino acids. The CDR3 loop reads CATSRDPVQGETQYF. The DNA of the CDR3 is TGTGCCACCAGCAGAGATCCGGTCCAGGGGGAGACCCAGTACTTC.

This rearrangement joins TRBV2 to TRBJ2-4; 10 nucleotides agree with TRBD2. Germline V gives CDR1 SNHLY, CDR2 FYNNEI. Germline trimming cut 7 bases from V and 8 bases from J; bases unmatched to any gene: 8. The CDR3 sequence is 14 residues long. This chain's CDR3 is CASIPAGGGDIQYF. The CDR3 nucleotides read TGTGCCAGCATCCCAGCGGGAGGGGGGGACATTCAGTACTTC.

This clone was seen a single time. The chain joins TRBV28 to TRBJ1-2; D unclear. This CDR3 comprises 13 residues. Trimming removed 3 bases at V and 5 bases at J, with 10 bases between. Per germline, CDR1 MDHEN and CDR2 SYDVKM. Here the CDR3 reads CASSLTPGYGYTF. The CDR3 region has the DNA TGTGCCAGCAGTTTGACCCCGGGTTATGGCTACACCTTC.

The chain employs TRBV7-7 and TRBJ2-1; D gene uncertain. Germline V gene data show CDR1 as SSHAT and CDR2 as FNYEAQ (reference sequence). The CDR3 spans 13 residues. V was cut by 4 bases and J by 7 bases, with 11 bases left in between. The CDR3 sequence: CASSSKPKNEQFF. Written as DNA, the CDR3 is TGTGCCAGCAGCTCAAAGCCAAAAAATGAGCAGTTCTTC.

This clone came up once. The V and J genes are TRBV4-1 and TRBJ2-5, with TRBD2 matching over 9 bases. The J segment lost 5 bases and the V segment lost 1 base, leaving 11 bases of the junction unmatched. Germline V gives CDR1 MGHRA, CDR2 YSYEKL. This CDR3 has 17 residues. CDR3 coding DNA: TGCGCCAGCAGCCAAGTTAGTCTCCGGCGGGGGGGGGAGACCCAGTACTTC. It encodes CASSQVSLRRGGETQYF.